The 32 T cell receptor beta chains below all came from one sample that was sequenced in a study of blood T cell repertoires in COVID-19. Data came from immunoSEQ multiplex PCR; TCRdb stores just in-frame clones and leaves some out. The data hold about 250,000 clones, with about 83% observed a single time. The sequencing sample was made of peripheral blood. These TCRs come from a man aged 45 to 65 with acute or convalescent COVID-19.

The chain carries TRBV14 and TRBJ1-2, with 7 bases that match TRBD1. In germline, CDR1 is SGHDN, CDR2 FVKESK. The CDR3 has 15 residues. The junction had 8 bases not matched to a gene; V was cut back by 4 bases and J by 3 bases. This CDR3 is CASSPLATGDYGYTF. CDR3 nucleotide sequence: TGTGCCAGCAGCCCCCTAGCCACAGGGGACTATGGCTACACCTTC.

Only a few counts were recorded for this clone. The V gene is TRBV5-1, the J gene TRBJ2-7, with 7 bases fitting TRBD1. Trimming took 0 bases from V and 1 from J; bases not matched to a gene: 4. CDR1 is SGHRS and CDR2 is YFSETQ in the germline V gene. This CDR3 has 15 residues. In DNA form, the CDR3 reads TGCGCCAGCAGCTTGGAAGGGGGCGCATCCTACGAGCAGTACTTC. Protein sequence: CASSLEGGASYEQYF.

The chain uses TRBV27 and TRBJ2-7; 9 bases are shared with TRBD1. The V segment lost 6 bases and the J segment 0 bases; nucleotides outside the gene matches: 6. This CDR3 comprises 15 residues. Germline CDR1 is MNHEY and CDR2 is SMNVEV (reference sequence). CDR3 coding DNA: TGTGCCAGCAGACCGACAGGGGGTAGCTCCTACGAGCAGTACTTC. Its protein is CASRPTGGSSYEQYF.

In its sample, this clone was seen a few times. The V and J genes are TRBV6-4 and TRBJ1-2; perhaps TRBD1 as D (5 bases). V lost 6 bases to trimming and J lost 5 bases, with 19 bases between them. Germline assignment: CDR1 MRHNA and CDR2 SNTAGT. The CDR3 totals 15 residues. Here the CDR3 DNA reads TGTGCCAGCAGCGCCTATGTCGGGCAGGGATATGGCTACACCTTC. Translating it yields CASSAYVGQGYGYTF.

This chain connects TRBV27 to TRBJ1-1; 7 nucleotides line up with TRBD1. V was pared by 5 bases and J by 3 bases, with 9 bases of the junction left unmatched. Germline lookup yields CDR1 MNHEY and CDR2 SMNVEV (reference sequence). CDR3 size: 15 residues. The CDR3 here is CASSRPDRPDTEAFF. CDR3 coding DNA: TGTGCCAGCAGTCGCCCGGACAGGCCAGACACTGAAGCTTTCTTT.

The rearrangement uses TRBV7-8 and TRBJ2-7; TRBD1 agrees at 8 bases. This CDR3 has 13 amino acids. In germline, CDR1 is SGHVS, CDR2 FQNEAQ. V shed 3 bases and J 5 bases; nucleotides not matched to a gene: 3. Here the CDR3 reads CASSFDRGHEQYF. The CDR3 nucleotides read TGTGCCAGCAGCTTTGACAGGGGCCACGAGCAGTACTTC.

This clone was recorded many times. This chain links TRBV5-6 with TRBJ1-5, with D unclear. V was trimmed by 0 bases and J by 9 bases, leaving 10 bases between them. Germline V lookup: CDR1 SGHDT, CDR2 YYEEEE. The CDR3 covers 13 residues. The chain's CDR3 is CASSLDSRTPQHF. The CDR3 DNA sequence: TGTGCCAGCAGCTTGGACAGCCGTACGCCCCAGCATTTT.

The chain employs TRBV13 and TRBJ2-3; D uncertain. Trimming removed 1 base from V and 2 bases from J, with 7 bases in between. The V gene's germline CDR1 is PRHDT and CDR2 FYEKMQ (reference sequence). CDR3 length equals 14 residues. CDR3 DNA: TGTGCCAGCAGCTTAGAGCAGGACACAGATACGCAGTATTTT. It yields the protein CASSLEQDTDTQYF.

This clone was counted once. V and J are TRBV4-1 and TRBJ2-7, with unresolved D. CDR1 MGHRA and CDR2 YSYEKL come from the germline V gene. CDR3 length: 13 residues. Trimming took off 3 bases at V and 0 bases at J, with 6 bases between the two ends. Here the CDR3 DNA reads TGCGCCAGCAGCCAGGCTTACTCCTACGAGCAGTACTTC. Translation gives CASSQAYSYEQYF.

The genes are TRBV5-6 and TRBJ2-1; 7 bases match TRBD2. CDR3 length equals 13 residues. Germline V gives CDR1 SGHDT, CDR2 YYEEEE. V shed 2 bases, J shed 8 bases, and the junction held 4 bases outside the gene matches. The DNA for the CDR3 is TGTGCCAGCAGCTTCGGACTAGGCGATGAGCAGTTCTTC. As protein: CASSFGLGDEQFF.

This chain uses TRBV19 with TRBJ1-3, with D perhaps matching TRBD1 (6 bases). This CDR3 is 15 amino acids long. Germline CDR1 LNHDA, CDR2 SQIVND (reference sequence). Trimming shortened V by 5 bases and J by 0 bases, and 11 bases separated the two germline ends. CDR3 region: CASSPDSSSGNTIYF. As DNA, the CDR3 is TGTGCCAGTAGTCCGGACAGCAGCTCTGGAAACACCATATATTTT.

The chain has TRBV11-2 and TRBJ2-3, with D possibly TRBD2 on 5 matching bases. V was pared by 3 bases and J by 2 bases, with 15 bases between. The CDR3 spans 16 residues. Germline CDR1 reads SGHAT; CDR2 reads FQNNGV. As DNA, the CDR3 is TGTGCCAGCAGCTTCGGCGGGCGGGCGTTCACAGATACGCAGTATTTT. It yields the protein CASSFGGRAFTDTQYF.

CDR3: CASSGGGDRGYEQYF. CDR3 in DNA: TGTGCCAGCAGCGGTGGCGGGGACAGGGGTTACGAGCAGTACTTC. The chain employs TRBV5-6 and TRBJ2-7; 10 bases match TRBD1. From germline, CDR1 is SGHDT and CDR2 YYEEEE. V was clipped by 4 bases and J by 4 bases; unmatched bases: 8. CDR3 length: 15 amino acids.

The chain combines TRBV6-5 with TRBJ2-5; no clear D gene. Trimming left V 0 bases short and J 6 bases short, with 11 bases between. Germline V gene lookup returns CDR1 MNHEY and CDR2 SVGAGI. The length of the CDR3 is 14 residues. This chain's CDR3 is CASSYSKRVQTQYF. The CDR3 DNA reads TGTGCCAGCAGTTACTCGAAACGCGTACAGACCCAGTACTTC.

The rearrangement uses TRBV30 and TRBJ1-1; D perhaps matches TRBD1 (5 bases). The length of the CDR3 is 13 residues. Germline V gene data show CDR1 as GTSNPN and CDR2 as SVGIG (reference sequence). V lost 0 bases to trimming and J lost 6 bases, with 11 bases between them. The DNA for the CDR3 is TGTGCCTGGAGTGTATACCAAGGGGCTGAAGCTTTCTTT. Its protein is CAWSVYQGAEAFF.

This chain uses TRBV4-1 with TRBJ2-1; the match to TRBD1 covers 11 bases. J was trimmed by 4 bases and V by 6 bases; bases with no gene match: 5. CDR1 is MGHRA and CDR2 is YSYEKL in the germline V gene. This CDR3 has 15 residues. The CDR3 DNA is TGCGCCAGCAGAACCGGGACAGGGGGTTACAATGAGCAGTTCTTC. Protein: CASRTGTGGYNEQFF.

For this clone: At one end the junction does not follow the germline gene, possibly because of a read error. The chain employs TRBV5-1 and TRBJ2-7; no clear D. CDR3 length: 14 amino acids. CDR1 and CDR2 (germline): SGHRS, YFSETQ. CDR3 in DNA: TGCGCCAGCAGCTTGGCGTCAGGTATGGGCGAGCAGCACTTC. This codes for CASSLASGMGEQHF.

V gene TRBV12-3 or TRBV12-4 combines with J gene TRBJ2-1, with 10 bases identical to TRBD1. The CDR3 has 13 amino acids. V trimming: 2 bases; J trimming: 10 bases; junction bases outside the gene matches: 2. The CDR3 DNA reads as TGTGCCAGCAGTTTATTGACAGGGGGCGAGCAGTTCTTC. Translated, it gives CASSLLTGGEQFF.

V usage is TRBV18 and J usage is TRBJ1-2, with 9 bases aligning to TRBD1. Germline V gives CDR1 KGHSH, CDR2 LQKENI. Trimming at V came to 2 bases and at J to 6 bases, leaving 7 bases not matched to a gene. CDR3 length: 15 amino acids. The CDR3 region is CASSPEGGTGHGYTF. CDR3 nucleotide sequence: TGTGCCAGCTCACCAGAAGGCGGGACAGGGCATGGCTACACCTTC.

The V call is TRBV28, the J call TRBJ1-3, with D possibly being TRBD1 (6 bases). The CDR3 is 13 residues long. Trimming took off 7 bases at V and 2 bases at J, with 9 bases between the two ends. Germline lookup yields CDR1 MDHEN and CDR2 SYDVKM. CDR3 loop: CASITGPGNTIYF. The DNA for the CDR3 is TGTGCCAGCATAACAGGGCCTGGAAACACCATATATTTT.

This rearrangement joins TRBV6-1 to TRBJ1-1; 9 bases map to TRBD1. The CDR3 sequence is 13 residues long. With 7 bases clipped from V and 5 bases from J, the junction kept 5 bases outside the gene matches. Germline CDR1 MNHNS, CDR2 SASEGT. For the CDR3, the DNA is TGTGCCAGCACCTCGACAGGGGGGACTGAAGCTTTCTTT. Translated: CASTSTGGTEAFF.

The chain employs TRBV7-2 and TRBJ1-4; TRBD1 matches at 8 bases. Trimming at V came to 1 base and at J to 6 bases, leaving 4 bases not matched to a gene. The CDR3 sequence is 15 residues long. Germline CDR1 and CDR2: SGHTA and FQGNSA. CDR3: CASSLEGTGYEKLFF. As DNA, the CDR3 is TGTGCCAGCAGCTTAGAGGGGACAGGCTATGAAAAACTGTTTTTT. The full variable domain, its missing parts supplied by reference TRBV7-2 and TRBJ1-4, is GAGVSQSPSNKVTEKGKDVELRCDPISGHTALYWYRQSLGQGLEFLIYFQGNSAPDKSGLPSDRFSAERTGGSVSTLTIQRTQQEDSAVYLCASSLEGTGYEKLFFGSGTQLSVL.

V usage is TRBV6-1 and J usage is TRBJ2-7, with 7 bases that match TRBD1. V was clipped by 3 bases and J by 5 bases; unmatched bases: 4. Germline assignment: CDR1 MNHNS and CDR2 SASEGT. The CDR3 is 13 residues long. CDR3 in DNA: TGTGCCAGCAGTGACAGGGGGTATGACGAGCAGTACTTC. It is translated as CASSDRGYDEQYF.

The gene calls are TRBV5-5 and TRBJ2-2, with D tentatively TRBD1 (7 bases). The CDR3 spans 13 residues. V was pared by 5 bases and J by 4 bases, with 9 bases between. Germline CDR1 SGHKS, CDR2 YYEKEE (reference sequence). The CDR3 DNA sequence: TGTGCCAGCAGGCGGGACAGCACCGGGGAGCTGTTTTTT. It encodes CASRRDSTGELFF.

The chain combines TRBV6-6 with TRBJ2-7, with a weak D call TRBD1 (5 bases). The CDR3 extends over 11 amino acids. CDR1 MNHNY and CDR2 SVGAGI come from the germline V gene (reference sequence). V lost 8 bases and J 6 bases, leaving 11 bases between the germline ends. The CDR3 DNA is TGTGCCAGCCACCAGGGTGCCGAGCAGTACTTC. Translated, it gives CASHQGAEQYF.

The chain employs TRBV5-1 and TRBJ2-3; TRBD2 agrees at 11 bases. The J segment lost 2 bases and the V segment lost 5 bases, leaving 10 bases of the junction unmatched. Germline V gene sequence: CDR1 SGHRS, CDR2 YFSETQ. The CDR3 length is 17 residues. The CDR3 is CASRRYSGGANTDTQYF. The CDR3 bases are TGCGCCAGCAGGCGTTATAGCGGGGGGGCGAACACAGATACGCAGTATTTT.

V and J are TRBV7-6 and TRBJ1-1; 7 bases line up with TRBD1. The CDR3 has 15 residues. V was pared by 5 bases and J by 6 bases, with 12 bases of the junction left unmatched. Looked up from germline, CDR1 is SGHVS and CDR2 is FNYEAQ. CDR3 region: CASSASTGTGAEAFF. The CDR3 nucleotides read TGTGCCAGCAGCGCCTCGACAGGGACGGGCGCTGAAGCTTTCTTT.

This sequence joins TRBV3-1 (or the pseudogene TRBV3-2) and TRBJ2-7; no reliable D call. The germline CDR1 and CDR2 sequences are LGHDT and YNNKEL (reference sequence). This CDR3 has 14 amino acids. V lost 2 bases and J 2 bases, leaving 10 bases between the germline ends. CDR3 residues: CASSQLGRAYEQYF. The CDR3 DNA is TGTGCCAGCAGCCAACTGGGTCGGGCCTACGAGCAGTACTTC.

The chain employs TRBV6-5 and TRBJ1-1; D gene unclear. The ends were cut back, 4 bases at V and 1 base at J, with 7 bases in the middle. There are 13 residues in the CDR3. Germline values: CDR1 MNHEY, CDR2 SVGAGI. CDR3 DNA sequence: TGTGCCAGCAGTTGGAGCGGGAACACTGAAGCTTTCTTT. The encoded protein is CASSWSGNTEAFF.

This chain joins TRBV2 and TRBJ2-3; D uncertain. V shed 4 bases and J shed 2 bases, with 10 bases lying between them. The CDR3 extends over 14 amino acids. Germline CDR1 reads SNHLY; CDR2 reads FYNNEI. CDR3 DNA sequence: TGTGCCAGCAGTGGACTTCTCAACACAGATACGCAGTATTTT. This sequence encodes CASSGLLNTDTQYF.

CDR3 sequence reads: CASSLSPGTGTGELFF. Written as DNA, the CDR3 is TGCGCCAGCAGCTTGAGCCCCGGGACAGGGACCGGGGAGCTGTTTTTT. The rearrangement uses TRBV5-1 and TRBJ2-2; TRBD1 aligns across 9 bases. The trim removed 1 base at V and 5 bases at J, leaving 6 bases unmatched. Germline-derived CDR1 and CDR2 are SGHRS and YFSETQ. The CDR3 runs 16 residues.

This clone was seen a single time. CDR3: CASSTRTGRNSPLHF. As DNA, the CDR3 is TGTGCCAGCAGCACCCGGACAGGGAGGAATTCACCCCTCCACTTT. The rearrangement links TRBV7-9 to TRBJ1-6, with 8 positions matching TRBD1. Germline V gene sequence: CDR1 SEHNR, CDR2 FQNEAQ (reference sequence). The ends lost 5 bases at V and 7 bases at J; junction bases unmatched: 7. The CDR3 consists of 15 residues.